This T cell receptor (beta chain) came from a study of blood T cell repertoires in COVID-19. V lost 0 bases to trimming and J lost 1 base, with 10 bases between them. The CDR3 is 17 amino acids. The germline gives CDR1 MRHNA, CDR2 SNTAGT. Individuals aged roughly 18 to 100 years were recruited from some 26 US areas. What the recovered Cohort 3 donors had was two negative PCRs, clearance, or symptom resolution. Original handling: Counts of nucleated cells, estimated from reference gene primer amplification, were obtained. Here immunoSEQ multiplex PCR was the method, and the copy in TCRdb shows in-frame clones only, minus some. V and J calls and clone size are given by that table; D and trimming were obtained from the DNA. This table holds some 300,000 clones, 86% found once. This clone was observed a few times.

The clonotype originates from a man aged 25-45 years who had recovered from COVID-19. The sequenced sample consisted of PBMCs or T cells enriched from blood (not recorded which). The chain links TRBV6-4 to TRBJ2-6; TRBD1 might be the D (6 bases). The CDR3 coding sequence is TGTGCCAGCAGTGACTCGGACAGCCAATCTGGGGCCAACGTCCTGACTTTC. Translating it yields CASSDSDSQSGANVLTF.